The rows below give T cell receptor beta chains drawn from one sample of a study of T cells in narcolepsy. This table comes from immunoSEQ multiplex PCR, and its TCRdb copy is limited to in-frame clones, with some not included. The sample shows roughly 34,000 clones, approximately 80% of them seen only once. The sample comprised CD45RA- memory CD4+ T cells from PBMCs. The receptors derive from a human donor with narcolepsy. Each CDR3 is given with its conserved first and last residue. A D gene is named only where the DNA matches it firmly. Where a row states a size, it is once, few, many or the class of an expanded clone; other rows omit it.

TGTGCCTGGAGTGTGGTGAAGGGGAATTCACCCCTCCACTTT,CAWSVVKGNSPLHF,TRBV30,TRBJ1-6,-,-
TGTGCCAGCAGTAGGGACGTTGGGGGGGCCCTCCACTTT,CASSRDVGGALHF,TRBV28,TRBJ1-6,-,-
TGTGCCAGCAGCGTAGAAGGGGTTGGAGATCGGGCTTTCTTT,CASSVEGVGDRAFF,TRBV9,TRBJ1-1,-,-
TGTGCCAGCAGCTTGGGACAGGGGTTTAGCCAGCCCCAGCATTTT,CASSLGQGFSQPQHF,TRBV7-2,TRBJ1-5,TRBD1,-
TGTGCCAGCAGCTTGGCTCTGGCAGATACGCAGTATTTT,CASSLALADTQYF,TRBV5-6,TRBJ2-3,-,-
TGTGCCAGTAGACTGCTCGGCGGGGTCCAAGAGACCCAGTACTTC,CASRLLGGVQETQYF,TRBV19,TRBJ2-5,-,-
TGTGCCAGCAGCGGCCCGGGACAGGGAAATCAGCCCCAGCATTTT,CASSGPGQGNQPQHF,TRBV7-8,TRBJ1-5,TRBD1,-
TGTGCCAGCAGTTACTTGACAGAGGTCAATCAGCCCCAGCATTTT,CASSYLTEVNQPQHF,TRBV6-6,TRBJ1-5,-,-
TGTGCCAGCAGCCAGGGGTCCCGGGGTGCGCTTAGGTATGGCTACACCTTC,CASSQGSRGALRYGYTF,TRBV5-4,TRBJ1-2,-,-
TGCGCCAGCAGCCAAGTGGGGACAAAGAATCAGCCCCAGCATTTT,CASSQVGTKNQPQHF,TRBV4-3,TRBJ1-5,-,-
TGTGCCAGCAGCCTAGAACAGGGGGTGGCGAACACTGAAGCTTTCTTT,CASSLEQGVANTEAFF,TRBV5-6,TRBJ1-1,TRBD1,-
TGTGCCAGCAGGGTACAGGGGAACTCTGGAAACACCATATATTTT,CASRVQGNSGNTIYF,TRBV5-6,TRBJ1-3,TRBD1,-
TGTGCCAGCAGCGTTACGGGACAGAATTCACCCCTCCACTTT,CASSVTGQNSPLHF,TRBV6-5,TRBJ1-6,TRBD1,-
TGCGCCAGCAGGGGGGGGGAGAACACTGAAGCTTTCTTT,CASRGGENTEAFF,TRBV10-1,TRBJ1-1,-,-
TGCGCCAGCAGCTCCCGGGACGGGGATGGCTACACCTTC,CASSSRDGDGYTF,TRBV5-1,TRBJ1-2,-,-
TGCAGTGCTAGAGTGTTGGACACCATATATTTT,CSARVLDTIYF,TRBV20-1,TRBJ1-3,-,-
TGTGCCAGCACCTCACAGACAGGGATGGGTAATTCACCCCTCCACTTT,CASTSQTGMGNSPLHF,TRBV27,TRBJ1-6,TRBD1,few
TGTGCCAGCAGCTTAAACGTGTTAGCGGGGGAGACAGATACGCAGTATTTT,CASSLNVLAGETDTQYF,TRBV7-3,TRBJ2-3,TRBD2,-
TGTGCCAGCAGCCAGCCCCTGGGGGAGCAGTACTTC,CASSQPLGEQYF,TRBV4-2,TRBJ2-7,-,-
TGTGCCAGCAGCTTATTTCCGGGGAACAATCAGCCCCAGCATTTT,CASSLFPGNNQPQHF,TRBV7-2,TRBJ1-5,-,few
TGTGCCAGTAGTATAGATAGAAACAGGCCAAACACAGATACGCAGTATTTT,CASSIDRNRPNTDTQYF,TRBV19,TRBJ2-3,-,-
TGCAGCGTTGAGATGTCCAACCCTAACTATGGCTACACCTTC,CSVEMSNPNYGYTF,TRBV29-1,TRBJ1-2,-,-
TGTGCCAGCAGTGAAATGGGGGTGCCAGGTACTAATGAAAAACTGTTTTTT,CASSEMGVPGTNEKLFF,TRBV2,TRBJ1-4,-,-